This T cell receptor beta chain was sequenced during a study of T cells in Graves' hyperthyroidism and ophthalmopathy. The CDR3 has 14 amino acids. V was shortened by 6 bases and J by 4 bases, with 15 bases between the two germline ends. RNA transcripts yielded amplified TCR beta CDR3 regions. First-round RT-PCR of the TCR CDR3 relied on the HTBI primer set. TCRdb re-called the multiplex PCR reads through MiXCR, storing one row per CDR3 protein. The sample yields about 580,000 distinct CDR3 sequences, 11% to 15% seen once. This clonotype was recorded many times. The clonotype was recovered from a woman in her 30s with Graves' hyperthyroidism that later progressed to Graves' ophthalmopathy. The sequenced sample was blood. This rearrangement joins TRBV12-3 or TRBV12-4 to TRBJ1-1; D might be TRBD1 (5 bases). The CDR3 is CASSPWLGGTEAFF. For the CDR3, the DNA is TGTGCCAGCAGCCCCTGGTTGGGGGGCACTGAAGCTTTCTTT.